These 18 T cell receptor beta chains came from one sample sequenced in a study of identical twins. TCRdb passed the 5' RACE reads through MiXCR, listing each CDR3 protein once. The repertoire consists of 600,000 to 800,000 distinct CDR3 sequences, with around 20% occurring once and the leading ten covering roughly 4.3%. These data also featured in a second study, about T cells expressing NK-cell markers.

Input material: PBMCs. These receptors were obtained from a woman aged 18 to 35 in good health.

The rearrangement joins TRBV27 to TRBJ2-3; the match to TRBD1 covers 9 bases. This CDR3 spans 17 amino acids. With V trimmed by 6 bases and J by 2 bases, 12 bases remained unmatched. Germline CDR1 and CDR2: MNHEY and SMNVEV (reference sequence). CDR3 protein: CASSRFRDRVDTDTQYF. CDR3 sequence (DNA): TGTGCCAGCAGCCGATTCCGGGACAGGGTGGACACAGATACGCAGTATTTT.

This chain links TRBV7-9 with TRBJ2-2; TRBD2 matches at 13 bases. The CDR3 covers 16 residues. V lost 5 bases and J lost 7; bases outside the gene matches: 7. Germline-derived CDR1 and CDR2 are SEHNR and FQNEAQ (reference sequence). CDR3 protein: CASSAGLAGRIGELFF. CDR3 bases: TGTGCCAGCAGCGCGGGACTAGCGGGACGGATCGGGGAGCTGTTTTTT.

The table lists this clonotype with a few counts. The rearrangement joins TRBV10-3 to TRBJ2-7, with TRBD1 as a possible D gene (5 bases). Germline CDR1 is ENHRY and CDR2 is SYGVKD. The CDR3 covers 14 residues. V dropped 5 bases and J dropped 0 bases, with 11 bases sitting between them. The DNA for the CDR3 is TGTGCCATCAGTACAGGCAGGAGCTCCTACGAGCAGTACTTC. It yields the protein CAISTGRSSYEQYF.

The chain employs TRBV10-2 and TRBJ2-7, with D maybe TRBD1 (6 bases). Germline lookup yields CDR1 WSHSY and CDR2 SAAADI. The V end lost 0 bases, the J end lost 7 bases, and 13 bases lay between the germline ends. CDR3 length: 14 amino acids. CDR3: CASSESTRGREQYF. The CDR3 DNA reads TGCGCCAGCAGTGAGTCGACCAGGGGCCGGGAGCAGTACTTC.

The chain has TRBV7-6 and TRBJ2-7; D gene unclear. V lost 5 bases and J 9 bases, leaving 14 bases between the germline ends. CDR3 length: 12 amino acids. CDR1 and CDR2 from the germline V gene are SGHVS and FNYEAQ. As DNA, the CDR3 is TGTGCCAGCAGCCACCCCCCAGCCGGGCAGTACTTC. Translation: CASSHPPAGQYF.

This clonotype was observed a handful of times. The DNA of the CDR3 is TGTGCCAGCAGCTTAGATTTTGAGGGCGATACGCAGTATTTT. As protein: CASSLDFEGDTQYF. V gene TRBV7-9 combines with J gene TRBJ2-3; tentative D call: TRBD2 (5 bases). Trimming stripped 1 base from V and 6 bases from J, with 11 bases between. This CDR3 has 14 amino acids. CDR1 SEHNR and CDR2 FQNEAQ come from the germline V gene (reference sequence).

The CDR3 DNA reads TGTGCCCGAAGGGCAGGGGTTGATGGCTACACCTTC. As protein: CARRAGVDGYTF. This chain connects TRBV2 to TRBJ1-2; TRBD1 might be the D (6 bases). Trimming took 11 bases from V and 6 from J, leaving 16 bases between them. CDR1 and CDR2 from the germline V gene are SNHLY and FYNNEI. The CDR3 runs 12 residues.

This clonotype was counted only a few times. The chain carries TRBV7-9 and TRBJ1-2; possibly TRBD1 for D (5 bases). The ends were cut back, 5 bases at V and 4 bases at J, with 11 bases in the middle. Germline CDR1 reads SEHNR; CDR2 reads FQNEAQ (reference sequence). The CDR3 runs 13 residues. CDR3 DNA: TGTGCCAGCAGCGAAGACAGAGTCTATGGCTACACCTTC. Residues: CASSEDRVYGYTF.

In this sample, this clonotype turned up a few times. This rearrangement joins TRBV20-1 to TRBJ2-7, with 11 nucleotides matching TRBD2. V gave up 3 bases and J gave up 3 bases; unmatched junction bases: 7. The CDR3 covers 15 residues. The V gene's germline CDR1 is DFQATT and CDR2 SNEGSKA (reference sequence). The DNA of the CDR3 is TGCAGTGCTAGCCTAGCGGGAGGTCCTATCTACGAGCAGTACTTC. Translation: CSASLAGGPIYEQYF.

The sample holds a few counts of this clonotype. The gene calls are TRBV5-1 and TRBJ2-5; D is uncertain. Germline CDR1 and CDR2: SGHRS and YFSETQ. This CDR3 has 14 amino acids. With 0 bases removed from V and 2 bases from J, the gap between germline ends came to 8 bases. In DNA form, the CDR3 reads TGCGCCAGCAGCTTGGCCAAGCGACAAGAGACCCAGTACTTC. It specifies CASSLAKRQETQYF. Filled out from reference TRBV5-1 and TRBJ2-5, the complete variable domain reads KAGVTQTPRYLIKTRGQQVTLSCSPISGHRSVSWYQQTPGQGLQFLFEYFSETQRNKGNFPGRFSGRQFSNSRSEMNVSTLELGDSALYLCASSLAKRQETQYFGPGTRLLVL.

This clonotype has a count of ten or more. The chain employs TRBV12-3 or TRBV12-4 and TRBJ1-2; D is unclear. The CDR3 has 11 amino acids. Trimming removed 8 bases from V and 5 bases from J, with 9 bases in between. The CDR3 nucleotides are TGTGCCAGCGGGGATGGTTATGGCTACACCTTC. This gives the protein CASGDGYGYTF.

The rearrangement links TRBV20-1 to TRBJ2-7; D possibly corresponds to TRBD1 (5 bases). Germline V lookup: CDR1 DFQATT, CDR2 SNEGSKA (reference sequence). CDR3 length equals 13 residues. V lost 3 bases to trimming and J lost 2 bases, with 11 bases between them. This chain's CDR3 is CSARWGGAYEQYF. Here the CDR3 DNA reads TGCAGTGCTAGGTGGGGCGGCGCCTACGAGCAGTACTTC.

This clonotype appeared a few times. The gene calls are TRBV10-3 and TRBJ2-7, with 8 bases matching TRBD1. Germline CDR1 reads ENHRY; CDR2 reads SYGVKD. Trimming took 7 bases from V and 3 from J; bases not matched to a gene: 8. This CDR3 has 14 residues. The DNA for the CDR3 is TGTGCCATCAATCCGGGACAGGCTTTCTACGAGCAGTACTTC. It encodes CAINPGQAFYEQYF.

This chain joins TRBV5-1 and TRBJ2-2; D is undetermined. Germline loops: CDR1 SGHRS, CDR2 YFSETQ. The V end lost 2 bases, the J end lost 0 bases, and 5 bases lay between the germline ends. The CDR3 extends over 14 amino acids. The DNA of the CDR3 is TGCGCCAGCAGCTTAATACCGAACACCGGGGAGCTGTTTTTT. Translating it yields CASSLIPNTGELFF.

Only a few counts were recorded for this clonotype. The chain couples TRBV20-1 to TRBJ2-7; perhaps D is TRBD1 or TRBD2 (5 bases each). Germline CDR1 and CDR2: DFQATT and SNEGSKA (reference sequence). There are 11 residues in the CDR3. V gave up 1 base and J gave up 8 bases, with 9 bases separating them. Written as DNA, the CDR3 is TGCAGTGCTAGAGGTTCGGGACAGCAGTACTTC. Translated: CSARGSGQQYF.

This clonotype has a handful of counts. The chain links TRBV4-3 to TRBJ2-3; D assignment may be TRBD1 or TRBD2 (5 bases each). Germline V CDR1 and CDR2: LGHNA, YSLEER. The CDR3 loop spans 14 amino acids. V was pared by 1 base and J by 4 bases, with 9 bases between. This CDR3 is CASSQGTGPDTQYF. The CDR3 region has the DNA TGCGCCAGCAGCCAAGGAACGGGACCAGATACGCAGTATTTT.

The CDR3 sequence: CASSYSSVPRYNEQFF. The DNA for the CDR3 is TGTGCCAGCAGTTACTCCTCGGTCCCCAGGTACAATGAGCAGTTCTTC. The chain joins TRBV6-5 to TRBJ2-1; no clear D gene. Germline loops: CDR1 MNHEY, CDR2 SVGAGI. This CDR3 contains 16 residues. Trimming took off 0 bases at V and 4 bases at J, with 13 bases between the two ends.

This clonotype appeared a few times. The gene calls are TRBV28 and TRBJ2-7; 11 bases are a match to TRBD2. The germline V gene encodes CDR1 MDHEN and CDR2 SYDVKM. The junction had 6 bases not matched to a gene; V was cut back by 7 bases and J by 1 base. CDR3 length: 15 residues. The DNA for the CDR3 is TGTGCCAGCACACTAAGACTAGCGGGGTCCTACGAGCAGTACTTC. Protein: CASTLRLAGSYEQYF.